This T cell receptor (beta chain) was observed in a study of OX40 agonist ivuxolimab in advanced cancers. On this clone itself: What it binds is unknown.

Study findings and constraints: Fewer expanded clones were found on average in CD4+ than in CD8+ T cells. Still undetermined is the antigen specificity of the expanded peripheral T cells.

The V segment lost 5 bases and the J segment 0 bases; nucleotides outside the gene matches: 8. The CDR3 length is 16 residues. The germline V gene has CDR1 MNHNY and CDR2 SVGAGI (reference sequence). TCRdb keeps only in-frame clones here, not all; method: immunoSEQ multiplex PCR. The sample has fewer than 35,000 clones, around 80% seen once; the top ten hold under 30%. This chain joins TRBV6-6 and TRBJ2-3; 7 bases agree with TRBD2. Sequences were derived from CD4+ or CD8+ T cells sorted from blood, sampled in a trial of the OX40 agonist ivuxolimab. This clonotype originated in an adult with an advanced solid tumor such as melanoma, head and neck, liver or kidney cancer. The CDR3, as DNA: TGTGCCAGCAGTGGGAGACAGCGGGGAAGCACAGATACGCAGTATTTT. It is translated as CASSGRQRGSTDTQYF.